This record covers a single TCR beta chain. Participant ages covered roughly 18 to 90 years across about two dozen US areas. Participant-reported clinical history was the basis for cohort assignment. Per the original data handling: Quantification of nucleated cells was approximated via reference gene primer amplification. The method was immunoSEQ multiplex PCR; TCRdb's version includes in-frame clones alone and lacks a portion of them. D and trimming were read from the DNA, whereas the V and J calls and clone size are those reported in that table. The sample yields approximately 240,000 clones, over 80% seen once. This sample is part of a study of blood T cell repertoires in COVID-19. On the study more broadly: PBMCs, B-cell-depleted T cells, or T cells provided the cDNA or gDNA that made up the material.

Specimen: PBMCs or T cells enriched from blood (not recorded which). The TCR originated in a woman under 30 who had recovered from COVID-19.

CDR3 DNA: TGTGCCAGCAGCTTAGGACCCCAGGGGGGAGACGAGCAGTACTTC. This gives the protein CASSLGPQGGDEQYF. The rearrangement joins TRBV7-9 to TRBJ2-7; a weak D match, TRBD1 (7 bases). Per the germline V gene, CDR1 is SEHNR and CDR2 is FQNEAQ (reference sequence). There are 15 residues in the CDR3. Trimming pared 1 base from V and 5 bases from J, leaving 15 bases between. Full variable domain (missing parts from reference TRBV7-9 and TRBJ2-7): DTGVSQNPRHKITKRGQNVTFRCDPISEHNRLYWYRQTLGQGPEFLTYFQNEAQLEKSRLLSDRFSAERPKGSFSTLEIQRTEQGDSAMYLCASSLGPQGGDEQYFGPGTRLTVT.